The clone carrying this T cell receptor beta chain showed up just once. These data originate in a study of T cell changes during pregnancy in multiple sclerosis. TCRdb's copy holds only in-frame clones and misses some; the assay was immunoSEQ multiplex PCR. The sample includes about 28,000 clones, roughly nine tenths seen only once; the top ten take 4.8%. CDR1 LNHDA and CDR2 SQIVND come from the germline V gene (reference sequence). V was cut by 3 bases and J by 0 bases, with 12 bases left in between. CDR3 length: 16 amino acids. The material was peripheral blood, obtained in the first trimester of pregnancy. V and J are TRBV19 and TRBJ2-1, with D tentatively TRBD2 (6 bases). The clonotype was recovered from a female donor in good health, enrolled as a control in a pregnancy study. The CDR3: CASSMFSGSSYNEQFF. The CDR3 DNA is TGTGCCAGTAGTATGTTTAGCGGTAGCTCCTACAATGAGCAGTTCTTC.